These T cell receptor beta chains were read from a single sample in a study of chemoradiotherapy in HPV16-positive cancers. The protocol was immunoSEQ multiplex PCR, while the TCRdb copy is restricted to in-frame clones and leaves out a portion. The data show under 15,000 clones, with more than 70% seen just once and 8.3% held by the top ten. Sample collection occurred from a patient who underwent chemoradiotherapy. The receptors come from a human donor with HPV-associated anogenital cancer. CDR3s include the opening cysteine and the closing phenylalanine or tryptophan. D genes are given only for firm matches. A clone size is listed for some rows: how often the clone was seen (once, few, many), or a class if it is expanded.

>.|TRBJ1-1|.|TRBV5-8
TGTGCCAGCAGCTTGGGGGGAGGGAGTACTGAAGCTTTCTTT
CASSLGGGSTEAFF
>.|TRBJ1-1|.|TRBV5-5
TGTGCCAGCAGCTTGGGGTCTGGGGGAGAAACGAACACTGAAGCTTTCTTT
CASSLGSGGETNTEAFF
>.|TRBJ2-2|TRBD2|TRBV27
TGTGCCAGCAGTATCTACGGGACTAGCGGGAGGGGAAACACCGGGGAGCTGTTTTTT
CASSIYGTSGRGNTGELFF
>once|TRBJ1-1|.|TRBV7-2
TGTGCCAGCAGCTTACACACTGAAGCTTTCTTT
CASSLHTEAFF
>.|TRBJ2-3|.|TRBV4-1
TGCGCCAGCAGCCAACTGACCCCTGGTACGCAGTATTTT
CASSQLTPGTQYF
>.|TRBJ2-1|TRBD2|TRBV7-6
TGTGCCAGCAGCGAAAGCGGGAGGGGAGTCAATGAGCAGTTCTTC
CASSESGRGVNEQFF
>.|TRBJ2-5|.|TRBV28
TGTGCCAGCAGTAGGGACTTCCAAGAGACCCAGTACTTC
CASSRDFQETQYF
>.|TRBJ1-4|.|TRBV11-2
TGTGCCAGCAGCTCTACCACGAACCGGGGGGGAAAACTGTTTTTT
CASSSTTNRGGKLFF
>few|TRBJ2-7|TRBD1|TRBV4-3
TGCGCCAGCAGCCAAGAAATAGTAGGGACAGGGGTCGTCTGGCAGTACTTC
CASSQEIVGTGVVWQYF
>.|TRBJ2-5|.|TRBV5-1
TGCGCCAGCAGCTTGGCAGGGCCAGAGGAGACCCAGTACTTC
CASSLAGPEETQYF
>.|TRBJ2-5|.|TRBV30
TGTGCCTGGAGTAGGGGACTTCAAGAGACCCAGTACTTC
CAWSRGLQETQYF
>.|TRBJ1-1|TRBD1|TRBV6-1
TGTGCCAGCAGCCAGGGGGAAAACACTGAAGCTTTCTTT
CASSQGENTEAFF
>.|TRBJ1-6|.|TRBV2
TGTGCCAGCAGTGAAAGGATGGGGGTTTATTCACCCCTCCACTTT
CASSERMGVYSPLHF
>.|TRBJ2-3|.|TRBV10-3
TGTGCCAGTGGGACCCGCACAGATACGCAGTATTTT
CASGTRTDTQYF
>.|TRBJ1-1|.|TRBV10-2
TGCGCCAGCAGTGATCAGGGTGTAGTCACTGAAGCTTTCTTT
CASSDQGVVTEAFF
>.|TRBJ2-7|.|TRBV28
TGTGCCAGCACCGGGGGCGCCTACGAGCAGTACTTC
CASTGGAYEQYF
>few|TRBJ2-2|.|TRBV30
TGTGCCTGGAGCGTAGCAGGGATGGACACCGGGGAGCTGTTTTTT
CAWSVAGMDTGELFF
>.|TRBJ2-1|.|TRBV28
TGTGCCAGCAAAGGGCGGGACAACAATGAGCAGTTCTTC
CASKGRDNNEQFF
>.|TRBJ1-4|TRBD1|TRBV11-2
TGTGCCAGCAGCCCGAGGGGACAGTACAATGAAAAACTGTTTTTT
CASSPRGQYNEKLFF
>.|TRBJ2-1|TRBD2|TRBV6-5
TGTGCCAGCAGTTCCCTCGCAGCGGGAGTGCCGAATGAGCAGTTCTTC
CASSSLAAGVPNEQFF
>.|TRBJ2-1|TRBD2|TRBV6-4
TGTGCCAGCAGTGACGGACTAGCGGGCAATGAGCAGTTCTTC
CASSDGLAGNEQFF
>.|TRBJ1-2|.|TRBV15
TGTGCCACCAGCAGGGACAGATATGGCTACACCTTC
CATSRDRYGYTF
>few|TRBJ2-1|TRBD2|TRBV9
TGTGCCAGCAGCAAGACTAGCGGGAGATCGAATGAGCAGTTCTTC
CASSKTSGRSNEQFF
>.|TRBJ1-5|.|TRBV19
TGTGCCAGTAGTATCACGGGTGGGGGCAATCAGCCCCAGCATTTT
CASSITGGGNQPQHF
>once|TRBJ1-5|.|TRBV6-1
TGTGCCAGCGGGACCGACAAGGGGAGCAATCAGCCCCAGCATTTT
CASGTDKGSNQPQHF
>.|TRBJ2-7|.|TRBV20-1
TGCAGTGCTAGAGGTTCCTACGAGCAGTACTTC
CSARGSYEQYF
>.|TRBJ2-1|TRBD1|TRBV10-3
TGTGCCACCGGACAGGCAGTTGAGCAGTTCTTC
CATGQAVEQFF
>.|TRBJ2-1|.|TRBV7-7
TGTGCTAGCAGCCGGTCCCCCGACAATGAGCAGTTCTTC
CASSRSPDNEQFF
>.|TRBJ2-7|.|TRBV19
TGTGCCAGTAGTGTTGGGACATCGTACGAGCAGTACTTC
CASSVGTSYEQYF
>.|TRBJ2-7|.|TRBV7-7
TGTGCCAGCAGCTTAGCACCAGGCTACGAGCAGTACTTC
CASSLAPGYEQYF
>.|TRBJ2-5|TRBD2|TRBV9
TGTGCCAGCAGCGAGGCGGGAGGAGTGGGGACCCAGTACTTC
CASSEAGGVGTQYF